These 23 T cell receptor beta chains share one sample of origin, sequenced in a study of T-cell memory formation after mild COVID-19 (dated by TCRdb to the early 2020s). Library construction relied on 5' RACE. TCRdb lists the instrument as Illumina NovaSeq 6000. TCRdb's own reprocessing of the public reads used fastp at Q25 and MiXCR and kept productive beta chains. Identical CDR3 protein sequences are pooled into one entry, listed with their most common genes and DNA. The sample table holds some 130,000 distinct CDR3 sequences, of which approximately 16% were seen once. Clones ranked in the top ten supply about 15% of the sample. Sequencing was done on a sample of PBMCs or a T cell subset sorted from them (not recorded which). Source of these receptors: an adult woman who had mild COVID-19 (a few samples of this study predate the infection). The sample titles of this study are shuffled in the database, so cell type and time point are left out; the donor was told from shared clones.

The sample holds a few counts of this clonotype. The chain couples TRBV5-6 to TRBJ1-2; D unresolved. V was clipped by 0 bases and J by 2 bases, with 5 bases between them. From germline, CDR1 is SGHDT and CDR2 YYEEEE. The CDR3 totals 13 residues. This CDR3 is CASSLGPNYGYTF. The CDR3 DNA follows: TGTGCCAGCAGCTTGGGGCCCAACTATGGCTACACCTTC.

This clonotype was found a few times. The rearrangement joins TRBV18 to TRBJ1-2; 7 bases agree with TRBD1. The CDR3 contains 14 residues. The J segment lost 0 bases and the V segment lost 5 bases, leaving 3 bases of the junction unmatched. Germline V gene sequence: CDR1 KGHSH, CDR2 LQKENI. This chain's CDR3 is CASSAGTANYGYTF. The DNA of the CDR3 is TGTGCCAGCTCAGCCGGGACAGCTAACTATGGCTACACCTTC.

Many counts were recorded for this clonotype. The CDR3 coding sequence is TGTGCCAGCAGCTTAGGGACTAGCGACTACAATGAGCAGTTCTTC. Protein: CASSLGTSDYNEQFF. This rearrangement joins TRBV7-9 to TRBJ2-1; TRBD2 aligns across 9 bases. The V gene's germline CDR1 is SEHNR and CDR2 FQNEAQ (reference sequence). There are 15 residues in the CDR3. V lost 1 base and J lost 3; bases outside the gene matches: 1.

The chain couples TRBV5-1 to TRBJ2-3; possible D gene TRBD2, 6 bases. V was trimmed by 5 bases and J by 0 bases, leaving 19 bases between them. The germline gives CDR1 SGHRS, CDR2 YFSETQ. The CDR3 length is 17 residues. The CDR3 nucleotides are TGCGCCAGCAGACTGGCGGGATCCGGGACTAGCACAGATACGCAGTATTTT. This translates into CASRLAGSGTSTDTQYF.

This clonotype was recorded a few times. The chain employs TRBV20-1 and TRBJ2-2; 7 bases are shared with TRBD2. The junction had 9 bases not matched to a gene; V was cut back by 3 bases and J by 2 bases. Germline CDR1 reads DFQATT; CDR2 reads SNEGSKA (reference sequence). This CDR3 spans 16 amino acids. The chain's CDR3 is CSASSPRGYNTGELFF. Written as DNA, the CDR3 is TGCAGTGCTAGCTCCCCGCGGGGGTATAACACCGGGGAGCTGTTTTTT.

This clonotype was counted a few times. V is TRBV7-9 and J is TRBJ2-1; D is perhaps TRBD1 (8 bases). The V gene's germline CDR1 is SEHNR and CDR2 FQNEAQ (reference sequence). This CDR3 has 15 residues. Trimming cost V 5 bases and J 2 bases, with 13 bases left between them. The CDR3 DNA follows: TGTGCCAGCAGCCAGGGGGCGGGGGCCTACAATGAGCAGTTCTTC. It yields the protein CASSQGAGAYNEQFF. The complete variable domain, with remaining parts taken from reference TRBV7-9 and TRBJ2-1, reads DTGVSQNPRHKITKRGQNVTFRCDPISEHNRLYWYRQTLGQGPEFLTYFQNEAQLEKSRLLSDRFSAERPKGSFSTLEIQRTEQGDSAMYLCASSQGAGAYNEQFFGPGTRLTVL.

This clonotype appeared a few times. The chain uses TRBV7-2 and TRBJ1-2; D is ambiguous. This CDR3 has 12 residues. Trimming took off 5 bases at V and 8 bases at J, with 12 bases between the two ends. The germline gives CDR1 SGHTA, CDR2 FQGNSA. In nucleotides, the CDR3 is TGTGCCAGCAGCATTCGGTTTGGGGGCTACACCTTC. Translated, it gives CASSIRFGGYTF.

The chain joins TRBV27 to TRBJ1-2, with a possible D match to TRBD1 (5 bases). Germline V gives CDR1 MNHEY, CDR2 SMNVEV (reference sequence). V dropped 4 bases and J dropped 8 bases, with 14 bases sitting between them. CDR3 size: 13 residues. The CDR3 is CASSSLGGQGYTF. Written as DNA, the CDR3 is TGTGCCAGCAGTTCCCTCGGGGGTCAGGGCTACACCTTC.

The CDR3 sequence is CASSVAGDGSSGANVLTF. In nucleotides, the CDR3 is TGTGCCAGCAGCGTAGCAGGGGACGGGAGCTCTGGGGCCAACGTCCTGACTTTC. The chain has TRBV9 and TRBJ2-6; possibly TRBD1 or TRBD2 for D (6 bases each). V gave up 0 bases and J gave up 0 bases, with 13 bases separating them. The CDR3 has 18 amino acids. CDR1 SGDLS and CDR2 YYNGEE come from the germline V gene.

This clonotype has more than one count but fewer than ten. The V gene is TRBV5-5, the J gene TRBJ1-5; D is possibly TRBD1 (6 bases). Germline V lookup: CDR1 SGHKS, CDR2 YYEKEE (reference sequence). Trimming shortened V by 4 bases and J by 7 bases, and 9 bases separated the two germline ends. This CDR3 has 12 residues. The CDR3 DNA is TGTGCCAGCAGCCAGGGGTACCAGCCCCAGCATTTT. This gives the protein CASSQGYQPQHF.

This clonotype has more than one count but fewer than ten. The chain couples TRBV14 to TRBJ1-2, with D maybe TRBD1 (5 bases). From germline, CDR1 is SGHDN and CDR2 FVKESK. V was trimmed by 7 bases and J by 1 base, leaving 16 bases between them. The CDR3 loop spans 15 amino acids. DNA for the CDR3: TGTGCCAGCACCCCTCTTGGCAGGGATAACTATGGCTACACCTTC. This gives the protein CASTPLGRDNYGYTF.

This clonotype came up a few times. CDR3 region: CASSLGRSRSNQPQHF. The CDR3 DNA follows: TGTGCCAGCAGTTTGGGCAGAAGTAGGAGCAATCAGCCCCAGCATTTT. The rearrangement links TRBV28 to TRBJ1-5; D is unresolved. The germline CDR1 and CDR2 sequences are MDHEN and SYDVKM. The CDR3 is made up of 16 amino acids. Trimming took 3 bases from V and 1 from J, leaving 13 bases between them.

This clonotype has just a few counts. The V call is TRBV5-1, the J call TRBJ2-2; no clear D gene. The CDR3 is 13 amino acids. Germline V CDR1 and CDR2: SGHRS, YFSETQ. V lost 4 bases and J 4 bases, leaving 8 bases between the germline ends. CDR3 protein: CASSPSVTGELFF. Here the CDR3 DNA reads TGCGCCAGCAGCCCGTCGGTCACCGGGGAGCTGTTTTTT.

The chain links TRBV5-1 to TRBJ2-4; D is unclear. CDR1 SGHRS and CDR2 YFSETQ come from the germline V gene. V lost 7 bases to trimming and J lost 0 bases, with 14 bases between them. The CDR3 sequence is 15 residues long. The CDR3 loop is CASAAEEIAKNIQYF. The CDR3, as DNA: TGCGCCAGCGCGGCCGAGGAGATAGCCAAAAACATTCAGTACTTC.

V is TRBV6-5 and J is TRBJ1-4, with D unresolved. Germline CDR1 MNHEY, CDR2 SVGAGI. The CDR3 has 15 amino acids. V was shortened by 2 bases and J by 8 bases, with 15 bases between the two germline ends. The chain's CDR3 is CASSYDLDTREKLFF. CDR3 sequence (DNA): TGTGCCAGCAGTTACGACCTCGACACCAGGGAAAAACTGTTTTTT.

Here the CDR3 DNA reads TGCAGTGCTAGAGTCCGTGGGAAGAACACTGAAGCTTTCTTT. Encoded protein: CSARVRGKNTEAFF. The chain employs TRBV20-1 and TRBJ1-1; D ambiguous. CDR1 DFQATT and CDR2 SNEGSKA come from the germline V gene (reference sequence). CDR3 length: 14 residues. Trimming pared 1 base from V and 1 base from J, leaving 10 bases between.

This clonotype has at least ten counts. This CDR3 reads CASSLGADTQYF. DNA for the CDR3: TGCGCCAGCAGCTTGGGGGCAGATACGCAGTATTTT. The gene calls are TRBV5-1 and TRBJ2-3; D is undetermined. CDR1 SGHRS and CDR2 YFSETQ come from the germline V gene. Trimming took 0 bases from V and 4 from J, leaving 3 bases between them. The CDR3 extends over 12 amino acids. The variable domain in full, with the rest retrieved from reference TRBV5-1 and TRBJ2-3, is KAGVTQTPRYLIKTRGQQVTLSCSPISGHRSVSWYQQTPGQGLQFLFEYFSETQRNKGNFPGRFSGRQFSNSRSEMNVSTLELGDSALYLCASSLGADTQYFGPGTRLTVL.

This clonotype was seen a handful of times. V and J are TRBV27 and TRBJ2-7; 9 nucleotides line up with TRBD2. CDR1 is MNHEY, CDR2 SMNVEV, per germline (reference sequence). V gave up 2 bases and J gave up 4 bases; unmatched junction bases: 3. The CDR3 is 14 residues long. CDR3 sequence (DNA): TGTGCCAGCAGTTTAGTTAGCGGGGGTTACGAGCAGTACTTC. This codes for CASSLVSGGYEQYF.

The CDR3, as DNA: TGTGCCAGCAGCTTCACCGACATAGGGAAGGGCGGTTCGCAGTATTTT. It is translated as CASSFTDIGKGGSQYF. The chain has TRBV14 and TRBJ2-3, with D unresolved. The CDR3 is 16 amino acids. Germline V gives CDR1 SGHDN, CDR2 FVKESK. V was shortened by 5 bases and J by 10 bases, with 25 bases between the two germline ends.

The chain employs TRBV6-1 and TRBJ1-5; 10 bases align to TRBD1. The CDR3 has 15 residues. Per germline, CDR1 MNHNS and CDR2 SASEGT. With V trimmed by 6 bases and J by 6 bases, 8 bases remained unmatched. The CDR3 bases are TGTGCCAGCAGGACCGAGACAGGGGGCGTTCAGCCCCAGCATTTT. Amino acid sequence: CASRTETGGVQPQHF.

Only a few counts were recorded for this clonotype. The gene calls are TRBV3-1 and TRBJ2-7; the match to TRBD1 covers 9 bases. Germline values: CDR1 LGHDT, CDR2 YNNKEL (reference sequence). J gave up 5 bases and V 4 bases, and 9 bases lay outside the gene matches. This CDR3 is 15 amino acids long. The CDR3 loop is CASSPTGTGIDEQYF. CDR3 coding DNA: TGTGCCAGCAGCCCTACCGGGACAGGGATCGACGAGCAGTACTTC.

The chain links TRBV2 to TRBJ1-2; no clear D gene. CDR1 is SNHLY and CDR2 is FYNNEI in the germline V gene. Trimming removed 4 bases at V and 1 base at J, with 10 bases between. The CDR3 runs 14 residues. CDR3 in DNA: TGTGCCAGCAGTGGGAACAGCTTTAACTATGGCTACACCTTC. Encoded protein: CASSGNSFNYGYTF.

The V and J genes are TRBV4-3 and TRBJ2-1; D remains unclear. Germline lookup yields CDR1 LGHNA and CDR2 YSLEER. The CDR3 spans 15 residues. V was pared by 0 bases and J by 4 bases, with 10 bases between. The CDR3 sequence is CASSQDPESYNEQFF. CDR3 bases: TGCGCCAGCAGCCAAGACCCGGAAAGTTACAATGAGCAGTTCTTC.